The 22 T cell receptor beta chains given below trace back to one sample, sequenced in a study of identical twins. TCRdb recomputed calls from the 5' RACE reads with MiXCR, one row per CDR3 protein. The profile shows 1.5 million to 2 million distinct CDR3 sequences, around 33% of them singletons. Sequenced material: cord blood. These receptors were taken from a newborn girl in good health.

This clonotype has a handful of counts. The chain has TRBV5-1 and TRBJ1-5, with a tentative D call TRBD1 (6 bases). V was clipped by 4 bases and J by 3 bases, with 14 bases between them. Germline V gene data show CDR1 as SGHRS and CDR2 as YFSETQ. This CDR3 region has 15 residues. The CDR3: CASSHTGLPNQPQHF. In nucleotides, the CDR3 is TGCGCCAGCAGCCATACAGGGTTACCCAATCAGCCCCAGCATTTT.

The CDR3 sequence: CATSDFGTGIDQPQHF. DNA of the CDR3: TGTGCCACCAGTGACTTTGGGACAGGGATCGATCAGCCCCAGCATTTT. The rearrangement uses TRBV24-1 and TRBJ1-5, with 9 bases matching TRBD1. Germline V lookup: CDR1 KGHDR, CDR2 SFDVKD. J gave up 5 bases and V 4 bases, and 8 bases lay outside the gene matches. The CDR3 contains 16 residues.

J is TRBJ2-3 and V is TRBV20-1, with TRBD2 identical over 11 bases. Looked up from germline, CDR1 is DFQATT and CDR2 is SNEGSKA (reference sequence). The ends lost 5 bases at V and 5 bases at J; junction bases unmatched: 15. CDR3 size: 17 residues. In DNA, the CDR3 is TGCAGTGCTGGGGCCACTAGCGGGAGATGGCTGGGAGATACGCAGTATTTT. This translates into CSAGATSGRWLGDTQYF.

The rearrangement joins TRBV12-3 or TRBV12-4 to TRBJ2-3; 8 bases agree with TRBD2. The CDR3 contains 18 residues. The V and J ends lost 0 bases and 4 bases, in that order; junction bases with no gene match: 12. The CDR3 nucleotides are TGTGCCAGCAGTTTAGCTACCGAGGGACTAGGTAGCGCAGATACGCAGTATTTT. Protein: CASSLATEGLGSADTQYF.

This clonotype came up a few times. This chain joins TRBV4-1 and TRBJ2-3; TRBD2 is a possible D gene (6 bases). V shed 6 bases and J shed 6 bases, with 25 bases lying between them. The CDR3 contains 17 residues. Germline-derived CDR1 and CDR2 are MGHRA and YSYEKL. CDR3 sequence (DNA): TGCGCCAGCAGAGGCGGGACCCCTTGGAGTTACAAGGATACGCAGTATTTT. As protein: CASRGGTPWSYKDTQYF.

As concerns this clonotype: A much larger clonotype is one base distant, so this may be a read error. This chain uses TRBV3-1 with TRBJ2-5; unclear D gene. Germline values: CDR1 LGHDT, CDR2 YNNKEL (reference sequence). The length of the CDR3 is 14 residues. For the CDR3, the DNA is TGTGCCAGCAGCCAAGATCTCCTCCAAGAGACCCGGTACTTC. Residues: CASSQDLLQETRYF.

This clonotype was seen a handful of times. The gene calls are TRBV11-1 and TRBJ2-1; no firm D call. This CDR3 contains 12 residues. The ends were cut back, 1 base at V and 9 bases at J, with 7 bases in the middle. CDR1 SGHAT and CDR2 FQDESV come from the germline V gene (reference sequence). This CDR3 is CASSLEVSEQFF. Written as DNA, the CDR3 is TGTGCCAGCAGCTTAGAAGTAAGTGAGCAGTTCTTC. Based on the CDR3 plus reference TRBV11-1 and TRBJ2-1, the full variable domain is EAEVAQSPRYKITEKSQAVAFWCDPISGHATLYWYRQILGQGPELLVQFQDESVVDDSQLPKDRFSAERLKGVDSTLKIQPAELGDSAMYLCASSLEVSEQFFGPGTRLTVL.

As regards this clonotype: One junction end disagrees with the germline gene, perhaps due to a read error. V usage is TRBV6-1 and J usage is TRBJ2-1; TRBD1 matches at 9 bases. This CDR3 contains 10 residues. CDR1 and CDR2 (germline): MNHNS, SASEGT. The DNA of the CDR3 is TGTGCCAACAGGGGGCCTTTGGAGGTCTTC. Protein: CANRGPLEVF.

This chain joins TRBV28 and TRBJ2-1, with 12 bases fitting TRBD2. This CDR3 has 20 residues. Trimming removed 3 bases from V and 5 bases from J; junction bases left unmatched: 17. Germline CDR1 reads MDHEN; CDR2 reads SYDVKM. The CDR3 bases are TGTGCCAGCAGTTTCAGGACTAGCGGGAAGGGGATATTTGTTGACAATGAGCAGTTCTTC. Amino acids: CASSFRTSGKGIFVDNEQFF.

This clonotype was detected ten times or more. V and J are TRBV29-1 and TRBJ2-3; perhaps TRBD2 as D (5 bases). The CDR3 is 11 amino acids. The ends were cut back, 8 bases at V and 6 bases at J, with 12 bases in the middle. Germline loops: CDR1 SQVTM, CDR2 ANQGSEA. CDR3 amino acids: CSCLREDTQYF. Written as DNA, the CDR3 is TGCAGCTGCCTAAGGGAGGATACGCAGTATTTT.

This clonotype was recorded a few times. The chain recombines TRBV2 with TRBJ1-5; D possibly corresponds to TRBD1 (5 bases). Germline CDR1 and CDR2: SNHLY and FYNNEI. V shed 3 bases and J shed 7 bases, with 19 bases lying between them. CDR3 size: 16 residues. In nucleotides, the CDR3 is TGTGCCAGCAGTGAGAGGTCGGGACTTTCGAAACAGCCCCAGCATTTT. The encoded protein is CASSERSGLSKQPQHF.

This clonotype has just a few counts. V gene TRBV10-3 combines with J gene TRBJ1-1; possible D gene TRBD1, 6 bases. Germline CDR1 and CDR2: ENHRY and SYGVKD. This CDR3 region has 13 residues. The V gene lost 6 bases and the J gene lost 2 bases, with 10 bases spanning the gap. The CDR3 DNA sequence: TGTGCCATCAGCAGGGGTCTCAACACTGAAGCTTTCTTT. Protein: CAISRGLNTEAFF.

This clonotype showed up just a few times. This rearrangement joins TRBV5-1 to TRBJ1-5; possibly TRBD1 for D (6 bases). The V gene lost 2 bases and the J gene lost 2 bases, with 11 bases spanning the gap. Germline V lookup: CDR1 SGHRS, CDR2 YFSETQ. The CDR3 is 15 amino acids. CDR3 region: CASSLSGAGNQPQHF. CDR3 sequence (DNA): TGCGCCAGCAGCTTATCAGGGGCGGGCAATCAGCCCCAGCATTTT.

The rearrangement links TRBV14 to TRBJ1-2, with D hard to call. Germline V gives CDR1 SGHDN, CDR2 FVKESK. V lost 0 bases to trimming and J lost 4 bases, with 9 bases between them. The CDR3 has 14 amino acids. CDR3: CASSQDAVSYGYTF. DNA for the CDR3: TGTGCCAGCAGCCAAGACGCCGTATCCTATGGCTACACCTTC.

This clonotype has just a few counts. This rearrangement joins TRBV2 to TRBJ1-5; the D is unclear. Germline loops: CDR1 SNHLY, CDR2 FYNNEI. The CDR3 length is 16 residues. Trimming cost V 3 bases and J 1 base, with 13 bases left between them. For the CDR3, the DNA is TGTGCCAGCAGTGAGTGGGCAGGAATGAGCAATCAGCCCCAGCATTTT. It codes for CASSEWAGMSNQPQHF.

With respect to this clonotype: A read error may account for a junction end that differs from germline. This sequence joins TRBV7-2 and TRBJ2-4, with 7 bases that match TRBD2. This CDR3 is 14 amino acids long. Germline CDR1 SGHTA, CDR2 FQGNSA. The CDR3 protein is CAGSLALAENIQYF. In nucleotides, the CDR3 is TGTGCCGGCAGCTTAGCTCTAGCGGAAAACATTCAGTACTTC.

This clonotype was detected ten times or more. V and J are TRBV3-1 and TRBJ2-7; a possible D gene is TRBD1 (6 bases). Per germline, CDR1 LGHDT and CDR2 YNNKEL (reference sequence). The CDR3 totals 13 residues. Trimming removed 6 bases at V and 3 bases at J, with 12 bases between. The CDR3 DNA reads TGTGCCAGCAGTCCCCAAGGGGGCTACGAGCAGTACTTC. Encoded protein: CASSPQGGYEQYF.

This chain joins TRBV29-1 and TRBJ2-3, with a possible D match to TRBD2 (6 bases). The V gene lost 3 bases and the J gene lost 3 bases, with 16 bases spanning the gap. Germline assignment: CDR1 SQVTM and CDR2 ANQGSEA. CDR3 length: 15 amino acids. DNA of the CDR3: TGCAGCGTTGATCTTGCGGGAACGGGAACAGATACGCAGTATTTT. Its protein product is CSVDLAGTGTDTQYF.

This clonotype has more than one count but fewer than ten. This chain uses TRBV12-3 or TRBV12-4 with TRBJ1-2; unclear D gene. V was trimmed by 0 bases and J by 0 bases, leaving 5 bases between them. This CDR3 region has 14 residues. CDR3 DNA: TGTGCCAGCAGTTTAGCCACTTCTAACTATGGCTACACCTTC. Translating gives CASSLATSNYGYTF.

J is TRBJ2-1 and V is TRBV10-3; 14 positions match TRBD2. Germline-derived CDR1 and CDR2 are ENHRY and SYGVKD. The junction had 8 bases not matched to a gene; V was cut back by 3 bases and J by 13 bases. This CDR3 contains 15 residues. The CDR3 spells CAISDPGLAGVYQFF. The DNA for the CDR3 is TGTGCCATCAGTGACCCGGGACTAGCGGGAGTTTATCAGTTCTTC.

This clonotype was observed many times. The chain links TRBV28 to TRBJ2-3; D gene uncertain. This CDR3 has 11 residues. Germline assignment: CDR1 MDHEN and CDR2 SYDVKM. V lost 0 bases and J lost 6, with 1 base in between. The CDR3 sequence: CASSLWDTQYF. The CDR3 DNA follows: TGTGCCAGCAGTTTATGGGATACGCAGTATTTT. Drawing the rest from reference TRBV28 and TRBJ2-3, the complete variable domain is DVKVTQSSRYLVKRTGEKVFLECVQDMDHENMFWYRQDPGLGLRLIYFSYDVKMKEKGDIPEGYSVSREKKERFSLILESASTNQTSMYLCASSLWDTQYFGPGTRLTVL.

The sample holds a few counts of this clonotype. The CDR3 DNA follows: TGCAGTGCTACAACGACAGGGAACGAGCAGTACTTC. It translates to CSATTTGNEQYF. The chain is built from TRBV20-1 and TRBJ2-4; 7 nucleotides match TRBD1. The J call is in doubt because the DNA end fits TRBJ2-7 better. The CDR3 consists of 12 residues. CDR1 is DFQATT, CDR2 SNEGSKA, per germline (reference sequence).